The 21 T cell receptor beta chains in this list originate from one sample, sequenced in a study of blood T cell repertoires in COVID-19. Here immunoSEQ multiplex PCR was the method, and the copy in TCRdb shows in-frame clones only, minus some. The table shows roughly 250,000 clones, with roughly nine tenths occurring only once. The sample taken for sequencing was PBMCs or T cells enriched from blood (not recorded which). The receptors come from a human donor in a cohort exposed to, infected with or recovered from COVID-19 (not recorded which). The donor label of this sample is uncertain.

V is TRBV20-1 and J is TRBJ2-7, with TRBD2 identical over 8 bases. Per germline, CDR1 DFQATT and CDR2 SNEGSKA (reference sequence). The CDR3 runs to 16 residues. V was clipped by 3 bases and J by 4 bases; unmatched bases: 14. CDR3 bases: TGCAGTGCTAGTGTCTTCGGGAAGCGGGGGCCTTACGAGCAGTACTTC. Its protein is CSASVFGKRGPYEQYF.

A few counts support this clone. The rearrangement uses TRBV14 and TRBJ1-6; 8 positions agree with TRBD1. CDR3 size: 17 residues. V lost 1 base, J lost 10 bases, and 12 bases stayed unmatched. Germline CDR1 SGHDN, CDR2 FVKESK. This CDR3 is CASSQAYAGGGGSPLHF. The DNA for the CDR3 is TGTGCCAGCAGCCAAGCGTACGCAGGGGGCGGAGGCTCACCCCTCCACTTT.

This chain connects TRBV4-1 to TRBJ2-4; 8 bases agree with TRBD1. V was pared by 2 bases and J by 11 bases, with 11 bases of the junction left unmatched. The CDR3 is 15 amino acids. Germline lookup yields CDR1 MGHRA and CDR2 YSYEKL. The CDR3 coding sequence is TGCGCCAGCAGCCAACCCCGACAGGGGTTTTCGGTTCAGTACTTC. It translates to CASSQPRQGFSVQYF.

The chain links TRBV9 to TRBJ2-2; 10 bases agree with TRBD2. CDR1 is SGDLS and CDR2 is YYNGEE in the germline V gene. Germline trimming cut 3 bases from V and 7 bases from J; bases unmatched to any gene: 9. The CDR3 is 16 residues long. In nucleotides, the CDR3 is TGTGCCAGCAGCGAGGAACCGGGACTAGCGAGCGGGGAGCTGTTTTTT. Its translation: CASSEEPGLASGELFF.

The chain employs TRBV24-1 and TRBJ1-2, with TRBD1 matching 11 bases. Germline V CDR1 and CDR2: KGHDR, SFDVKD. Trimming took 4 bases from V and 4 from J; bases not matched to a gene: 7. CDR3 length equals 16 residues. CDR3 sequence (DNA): TGTGCCACCAGTGACCAAGGGACAGGGGGGAGCTATGGCTACACCTTC. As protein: CATSDQGTGGSYGYTF.

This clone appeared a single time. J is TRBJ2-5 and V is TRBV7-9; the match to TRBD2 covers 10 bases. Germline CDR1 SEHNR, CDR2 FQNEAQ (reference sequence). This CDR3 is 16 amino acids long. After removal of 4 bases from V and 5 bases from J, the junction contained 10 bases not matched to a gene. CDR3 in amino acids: CASSSTSGLVGETQYF. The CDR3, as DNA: TGTGCCAGCAGCTCGACTAGCGGGCTGGTGGGGGAGACCCAGTACTTC.

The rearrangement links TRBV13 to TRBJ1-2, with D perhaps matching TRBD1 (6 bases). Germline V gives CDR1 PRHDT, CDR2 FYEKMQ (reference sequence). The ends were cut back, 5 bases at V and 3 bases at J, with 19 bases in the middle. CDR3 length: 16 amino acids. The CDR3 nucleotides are TGTGCCAGCAGCCCCGGGCATATGGGGGCTGACTATGGCTACACCTTC. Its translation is CASSPGHMGADYGYTF.

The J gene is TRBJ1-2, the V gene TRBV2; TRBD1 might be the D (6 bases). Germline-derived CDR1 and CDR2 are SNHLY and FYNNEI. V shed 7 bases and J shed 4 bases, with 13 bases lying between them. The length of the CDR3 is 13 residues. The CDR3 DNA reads TGTGCCAGCAACCCAGCAGGGGTCTATGGCTACACCTTC. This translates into CASNPAGVYGYTF.

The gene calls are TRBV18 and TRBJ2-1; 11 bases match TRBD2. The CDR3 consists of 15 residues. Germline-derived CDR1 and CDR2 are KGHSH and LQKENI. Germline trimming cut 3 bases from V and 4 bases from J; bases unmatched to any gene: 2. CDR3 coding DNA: TGTGCCAGCTCACCGATAGCGGGGGGGTACAATGAGCAGTTCTTC. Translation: CASSPIAGGYNEQFF.

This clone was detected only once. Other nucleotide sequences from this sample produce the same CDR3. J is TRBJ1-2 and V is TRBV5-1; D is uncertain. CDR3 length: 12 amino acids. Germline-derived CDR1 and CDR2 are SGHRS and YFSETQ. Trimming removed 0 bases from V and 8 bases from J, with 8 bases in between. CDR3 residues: CASSLERAGYTF. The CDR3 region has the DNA TGCGCCAGCAGCTTGGAGAGGGCGGGCTACACCTTC.

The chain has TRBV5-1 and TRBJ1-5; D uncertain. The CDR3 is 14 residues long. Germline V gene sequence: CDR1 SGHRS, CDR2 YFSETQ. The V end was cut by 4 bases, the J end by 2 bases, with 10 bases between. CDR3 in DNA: TGCGCCAGCAGCGCCGGTGAGGGCAATCAGCCCCAGCATTTT. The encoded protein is CASSAGEGNQPQHF.

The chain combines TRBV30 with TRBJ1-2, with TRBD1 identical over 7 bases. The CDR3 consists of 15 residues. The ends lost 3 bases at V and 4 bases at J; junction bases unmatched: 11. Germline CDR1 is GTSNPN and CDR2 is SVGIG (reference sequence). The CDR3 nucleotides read TGTGCCTGGAGGGGAGACAGGGCGCGTGTCTATGGCTACACCTTC. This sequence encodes CAWRGDRARVYGYTF.

CDR3 sequence (DNA): TGTGCCAGTAGTATCCCCACCGGGACAGGGATCCTTGAAGCTTTCTTT. Its protein product is CASSIPTGTGILEAFF. This chain joins TRBV19 and TRBJ1-1, with 9 bases lining up with TRBD1. The CDR3 spans 16 residues. The V gene's germline CDR1 is LNHDA and CDR2 SQIVND (reference sequence). The trim removed 3 bases at V and 7 bases at J, leaving 12 bases unmatched.

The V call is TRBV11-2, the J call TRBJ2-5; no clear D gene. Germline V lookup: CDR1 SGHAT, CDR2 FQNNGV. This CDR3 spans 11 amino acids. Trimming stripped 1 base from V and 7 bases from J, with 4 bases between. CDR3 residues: CASSLVGTQYF. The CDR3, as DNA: TGTGCCAGCAGCTTAGTCGGGACCCAGTACTTC.

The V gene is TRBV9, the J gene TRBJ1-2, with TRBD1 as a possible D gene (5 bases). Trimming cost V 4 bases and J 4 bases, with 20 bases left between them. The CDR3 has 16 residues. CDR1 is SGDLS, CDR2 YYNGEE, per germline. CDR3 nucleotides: TGTGCCAGCAGCCCCCGACTCCGGGGGAGGGTCTATGGCTACACCTTC. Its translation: CASSPRLRGRVYGYTF.

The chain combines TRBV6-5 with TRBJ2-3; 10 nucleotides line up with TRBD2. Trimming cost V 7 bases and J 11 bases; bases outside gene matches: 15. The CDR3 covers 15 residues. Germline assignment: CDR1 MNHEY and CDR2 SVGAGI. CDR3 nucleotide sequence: TGTGCCAGCACTTCAGGGGCTAGCGGGGGCCGAGTGCAGTATTTT. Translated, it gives CASTSGASGGRVQYF.

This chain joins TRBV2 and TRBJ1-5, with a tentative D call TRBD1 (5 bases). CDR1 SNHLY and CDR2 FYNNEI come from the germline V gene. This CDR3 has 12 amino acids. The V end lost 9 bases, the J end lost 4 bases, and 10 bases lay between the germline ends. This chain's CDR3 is CARGRGNQPQHF. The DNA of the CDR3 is TGTGCCAGAGGGCGGGGGAATCAGCCCCAGCATTTT.

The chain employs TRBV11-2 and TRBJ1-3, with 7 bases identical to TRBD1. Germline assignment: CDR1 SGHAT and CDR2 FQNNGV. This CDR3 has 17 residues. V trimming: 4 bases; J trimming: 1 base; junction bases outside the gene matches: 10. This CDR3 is CASSSTISTGSGNTIYF. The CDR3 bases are TGTGCCAGCAGCTCGACCATATCGACAGGGTCTGGAAACACCATATATTTT.

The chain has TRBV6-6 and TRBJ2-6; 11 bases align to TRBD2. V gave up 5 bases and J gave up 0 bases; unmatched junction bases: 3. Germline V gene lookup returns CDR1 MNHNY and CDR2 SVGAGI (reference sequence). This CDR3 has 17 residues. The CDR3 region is CASSRLAGSSGANVLTF. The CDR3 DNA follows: TGTGCCAGCAGTCGACTAGCGGGGAGCTCTGGGGCCAACGTCCTGACTTTC.

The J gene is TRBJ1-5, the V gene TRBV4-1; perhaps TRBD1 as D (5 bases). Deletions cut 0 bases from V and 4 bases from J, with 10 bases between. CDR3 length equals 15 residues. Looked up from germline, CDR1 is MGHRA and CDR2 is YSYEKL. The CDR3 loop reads CASSQEGAGNQPQHF. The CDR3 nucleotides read TGCGCCAGCAGCCAAGAAGGGGCAGGAAATCAGCCCCAGCATTTT.

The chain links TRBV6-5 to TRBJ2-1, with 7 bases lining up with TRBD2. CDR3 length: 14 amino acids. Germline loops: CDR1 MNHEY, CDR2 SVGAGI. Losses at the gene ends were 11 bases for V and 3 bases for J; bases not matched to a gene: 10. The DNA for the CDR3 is TGTGCCCCAGCGGGGTGGAAATACTACAATGAGCAGTTCTTC. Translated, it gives CAPAGWKYYNEQFF.